These T cell receptor beta chains were read from a single sample in a study of blood T cell repertoires in COVID-19. Produced via immunoSEQ multiplex PCR; TCRdb's table is partial and in-frame only. Among 130,000 to 150,000 clones listed, about 90% were seen once. The sequencing input was peripheral blood. The receptors originated from a human donor in a cohort sampled during active COVID-19. The CDR3 runs from the conserved cysteine through the conserved F or W. Each record gives: J gene, V gene, clone size, D gene, CDR3 protein, CDR3 DNA. The D gene is left open where the match is weak. The size of a clone is reported for some rows only, either as once, few or many, or as a class for expanded clones.

TRBJ2-6 TRBV27 few . CASQKGDGANVLTF TGTGCCAGCCAAAAAGGGGATGGGGCCAACGTCCTGACTTTC
TRBJ2-1 TRBV7-9 . . CASSLGQTGSISKFF TGTGCCAGCAGCTTAGGTCAGACAGGTTCGATAAGCAAGTTCTTC
TRBJ1-2 TRBV7-2 . . CASSPQTYRDYGYTF TGTGCCAGCAGCCCGCAGACGTACAGGGACTATGGCTACACCTTC
TRBJ2-5 TRBV5-1 once TRBD2 CASSLGLAGGPIRETQYF TGCGCCAGCAGCTTGGGGCTAGCGGGGGGGCCGATCCGGGAGACCCAGTACTTC
TRBJ2-1 TRBV2 . TRBD1 CASSGGSYNEQFF TGTGCCAGCTCAGGGGGCTCCTACAATGAGCAGTTCTTC
TRBJ1-4 TRBV28 . . CASSSQPGKLFF TGTGCCAGCAGTTCACAACCAGGGAAACTGTTTTTT
TRBJ2-7 TRBV27 few TRBD2 CASSPRASGAYEQYF TGTGCCAGCAGTCCCCGGGCTAGCGGGGCCTACGAGCAGTACTTC
TRBJ1-1 TRBV19 . . CASSTNLGGNTEAFF TGTGCCAGTAGCACAAACCTGGGGGGAAACACTGAAGCTTTCTTT
TRBJ1-5 TRBV15 . TRBD1 CATKPGQGFMQPQHF TGTGCCACCAAACCGGGACAGGGTTTTATGCAGCCCCAGCATTTT
TRBJ1-2 TRBV29-1 . TRBD1 CSVTQGERGYTF TGCAGCGTCACACAGGGGGAGCGGGGCTACACCTTC
TRBJ2-1 TRBV7-3 . TRBD2 CASSPVTSGRVQFF TGTGCCAGCAGCCCAGTGACTAGCGGGAGAGTGCAGTTCTTC
TRBJ1-1 TRBV28 . TRBD1 CASSWRGLTVRYTEAFF TGTGCCAGCAGTTGGAGGGGGCTCACAGTGAGGTACACTGAAGCTTTCTTT
TRBJ2-7 TRBV5-1 . . CASSANSYEQYF TGCGCCAGCAGCGCGAATTCCTACGAGCAGTACTTC
TRBJ2-3 TRBV30 . . CAWSGGSGSTDTQYF TGTGCCTGGAGTGGGGGTAGCGGCAGCACAGATACGCAGTATTTT
TRBJ1-3 TRBV5-5 once . CASSPQGTRNTIYF TGTGCCAGCAGCCCACAGGGCACGAGAAACACCATATATTTT